Each of the 26 T cell receptor beta chains below was sequenced from the same sample in a study of cytomegalovirus exposure and HLA in healthy donors. 60 Vbeta and 13 Jbeta primers were used in PCR. The assay was immunoSEQ multiplex PCR, and TCRdb's table has in-frame clones only and misses some. The repertoire includes more than 95,000 clones, more than 75% of them detected once, and roughly 1.8% sits in the top ten. The sample consisted of PBMCs. The receptors originated from a woman aged 40 to 50 in good health and CMV-seronegative.

The chain employs TRBV14 and TRBJ2-5; 11 nucleotides agree with TRBD2. V trimming: 2 bases; J trimming: 3 bases; junction bases outside the gene matches: 17. From germline, CDR1 is SGHDN and CDR2 FVKESK. The CDR3 length is 20 residues. CDR3 sequence reads: CASSQRRASGRFLSKETQYF. The CDR3 DNA reads TGTGCCAGCAGCCAAAGGAGGGCTAGCGGGAGGTTTCTGTCGAAAGAGACCCAGTACTTC.

V gene TRBV19 combines with J gene TRBJ2-3, with D hard to call. There are 15 residues in the CDR3. Trimming took 5 bases from V and 1 from J, leaving 13 bases between them. Germline CDR1 and CDR2: LNHDA and SQIVND (reference sequence). CDR3 sequence (DNA): TGTGCCAGTAGTCTCAGTGACATCGGCACAGATACGCAGTATTTT. This gives the protein CASSLSDIGTDTQYF.

Turning to this clone: At one boundary the junction diverges from the germline segment, which might be a read error. This chain connects TRBV7-9 to TRBJ1-4; the D is unclear. The germline V gene has CDR1 SEHNR and CDR2 FQNEAQ (reference sequence). The CDR3 totals 13 residues. The CDR3 DNA is TGTGCCAGCAGCTTAGTGACTAACGAAAAACTGTTTTTT. The encoded protein is CASSLVTNEKLFF.

In its sample, this clone was seen once. The rearrangement links TRBV15 to TRBJ1-2, with 9 positions matching TRBD1. With 1 base clipped from V and 5 bases from J, the junction kept 5 bases outside the gene matches. CDR3 length: 15 residues. Germline V lookup: CDR1 LNHNV, CDR2 YYDKDF (reference sequence). CDR3 coding DNA: TGTGCCACCAGCAGAGCGCGAGGACAGGGGTATGGCTACACCTTC. Its translation: CATSRARGQGYGYTF.

The rearrangement links TRBV11-1 to TRBJ1-2, with no clear D. Trimming removed 3 bases at V and 4 bases at J, with 12 bases between. Germline V gene data show CDR1 as SGHAT and CDR2 as FQDESV (reference sequence). This CDR3 region has 14 residues. CDR3 coding DNA: TGTGCCAGCAGCTTGGCTGGAGAAGCCTATGGCTACACCTTC. Translated, it gives CASSLAGEAYGYTF.

This clone was seen only once. This sequence joins TRBV15 and TRBJ1-5; D possibly corresponds to TRBD1 (5 bases). The CDR3 has 18 amino acids. V was cut by 0 bases and J by 2 bases, with 17 bases left in between. CDR1 LNHNV and CDR2 YYDKDF come from the germline V gene (reference sequence). The CDR3 loop reads CATSRDSSLPGGNQPQHF. The DNA of the CDR3 is TGTGCCACCAGCAGAGATTCTAGTTTACCGGGGGGCAATCAGCCCCAGCATTTT.

This clone was detected only a few times. V and J are TRBV5-1 and TRBJ2-7; TRBD2 agrees at 7 bases. Per germline, CDR1 SGHRS and CDR2 YFSETQ. The CDR3 runs to 14 residues. With V trimmed by 0 bases and J by 4 bases, 4 bases remained unmatched. CDR3 DNA sequence: TGCGCCAGCAGCTTGGGGGCGGGAGCTTACGAGCAGTACTTC. Amino acid sequence: CASSLGAGAYEQYF.

The V and J genes are TRBV27 and TRBJ2-7, with TRBD1 identical over 8 bases. The CDR3 contains 15 residues. CDR1 and CDR2 from the germline V gene are MNHEY and SMNVEV (reference sequence). Losses at the gene ends were 6 bases for V and 1 base for J; bases not matched to a gene: 8. CDR3 sequence reads: CASSMVGQGSYEQYF. The DNA for the CDR3 is TGTGCCAGCAGCATGGTAGGACAGGGATCCTACGAGCAGTACTTC.

The chain combines TRBV2 with TRBJ2-1, with D perhaps TRBD2 (6 bases). The V gene's germline CDR1 is SNHLY and CDR2 FYNNEI. Trimming left V 4 bases short and J 6 bases short, with 19 bases between. The CDR3 totals 16 residues. The chain's CDR3 is CASSGGGLAIRNEQFF. CDR3 DNA: TGTGCCAGCAGTGGGGGTGGGCTAGCGATCCGCAATGAGCAGTTCTTC.

The chain recombines TRBV5-1 with TRBJ2-1, with a tentative D call TRBD2 (6 bases). Trimming took 0 bases from V and 8 from J, leaving 15 bases between them. CDR3 length: 15 amino acids. Looked up from germline, CDR1 is SGHRS and CDR2 is YFSETQ. CDR3 region: CASSLAGTQGDEQFF. The DNA for the CDR3 is TGCGCCAGCAGCTTGGCCGGGACTCAAGGAGATGAGCAGTTCTTC.

This clone was seen a handful of times. This chain connects TRBV15 to TRBJ1-5; D is undetermined. The germline V gene encodes CDR1 LNHNV and CDR2 YYDKDF (reference sequence). V dropped 0 bases and J dropped 4 bases, with 7 bases sitting between them. This CDR3 comprises 14 residues. CDR3 in amino acids: CATSRDRGNQPQHF. The CDR3 coding sequence is TGTGCCACCAGCAGAGATCGGGGTAATCAGCCCCAGCATTTT.

The chain is built from TRBV29-1 and TRBJ2-1; tentative D call: TRBD2 (7 bases). Germline V gives CDR1 SQVTM, CDR2 ANQGSEA. The CDR3 loop spans 14 amino acids. Deletions cut 7 bases from V and 6 bases from J, with 19 bases between. The CDR3 sequence: CSAPRGRAVNEQFF. CDR3 in DNA: TGCAGCGCCCCAAGGGGGAGGGCCGTCAATGAGCAGTTCTTC.

The chain uses TRBV7-2 and TRBJ2-1; TRBD2 agrees at 14 bases. The CDR3 loop spans 17 amino acids. Germline lookup yields CDR1 SGHTA and CDR2 FQGNSA. J was trimmed by 8 bases and V by 4 bases; bases with no gene match: 10. The CDR3 sequence: CASSSKPGLAGADEQFF. The CDR3, as DNA: TGTGCCAGCAGCTCGAAGCCGGGACTAGCGGGAGCTGATGAGCAGTTCTTC.

The rearrangement uses TRBV5-1 and TRBJ2-1; D is perhaps TRBD2 (6 bases). This CDR3 has 14 amino acids. Trimming stripped 4 bases from V and 10 bases from J, with 18 bases between. The germline V gene encodes CDR1 SGHRS and CDR2 YFSETQ. The CDR3 DNA reads TGCGCCAGCAGCACCGGAGCGCCGGGAGTCGAGCAGTTCTTC. Translation: CASSTGAPGVEQFF.

The chain uses TRBV4-1 and TRBJ2-1, with D possibly being TRBD2 (5 bases). CDR1 is MGHRA, CDR2 YSYEKL, per germline. Deletions cut 0 bases from V and 8 bases from J, with 14 bases between. The length of the CDR3 is 15 residues. CDR3 sequence (DNA): TGCGCCAGCAGCCAAGACTGGGGAGAACCCGATGAGCAGTTCTTC. Protein sequence: CASSQDWGEPDEQFF.

This clone was seen a single time. The chain joins TRBV6-5 to TRBJ1-4; no reliable D call. The CDR3 sequence is 14 residues long. Germline CDR1 is MNHEY and CDR2 is SVGAGI. V lost 5 bases, J lost 7 bases, and 14 bases lay in between. CDR3 residues: CASSIGGKSEKLFF. CDR3 sequence (DNA): TGTGCCAGCAGTATAGGAGGGAAGTCTGAAAAACTGTTTTTT.

The chain couples TRBV6-1 to TRBJ2-3; D is perhaps TRBD1 (6 bases). The CDR3 length is 14 residues. CDR1 is MNHNS, CDR2 SASEGT, per germline. Trimming removed 3 bases at V and 4 bases at J, with 11 bases between. The CDR3 loop reads CASSEGAGPDTQYF. The DNA of the CDR3 is TGTGCCAGCAGTGAGGGGGCAGGCCCAGATACGCAGTATTTT.

The chain carries TRBV29-1 and TRBJ2-1; possibly TRBD1 for D (6 bases). The CDR3 consists of 11 residues. Germline V gene data show CDR1 as SQVTM and CDR2 as ANQGSEA. Trimming left V 4 bases short and J 8 bases short, with 9 bases between. CDR3 nucleotide sequence: TGCAGCGTTGGCAGGGGATATGAGCAGTTCTTC. This sequence encodes CSVGRGYEQFF.

The chain joins TRBV27 to TRBJ2-7, with a weak D call TRBD1 (6 bases). The CDR3 consists of 13 residues. The V end lost 2 bases, the J end lost 6 bases, and 11 bases lay between the germline ends. Germline V lookup: CDR1 MNHEY, CDR2 SMNVEV (reference sequence). CDR3 protein: CASSLGGRGEQYF. In DNA, the CDR3 is TGTGCCAGCAGTTTAGGTGGCAGGGGCGAGCAGTACTTC.

V usage is TRBV2 and J usage is TRBJ2-5, with TRBD1 as a possible D gene (6 bases). The V and J ends lost 6 bases and 4 bases respectively, with 15 bases between them. Germline V lookup: CDR1 SNHLY, CDR2 FYNNEI. This CDR3 contains 14 residues. Written as DNA, the CDR3 is TGTGCCAGCAGGGATACAGGGCTCCCAGAGACCCAGTACTTC. The encoded protein is CASRDTGLPETQYF. Drawing the rest from reference TRBV2 and TRBJ2-5, the complete variable domain is EPEVTQTPSHQVTQMGQEVILRCVPISNHLYFYWYRQILGQKVEFLVSFYNNEISEKSEIFDDQFSVERPDGSNFTLKIRSTKLEDSAMYFCASRDTGLPETQYFGPGTRLLVL.

The gene calls are TRBV21-1 and TRBJ2-1; the D segment call TRBD2 is taken from the table without a DNA check. TRBV21-1 is described as a pseudogene. The CDR3 consists of 14 residues. As DNA, the CDR3 is TGTGCCAGCAACCTGCTAGGTAAGTACAATGAGCAGTTCTTC. The encoded protein is CASNLLGKYNEQFF.

The rearrangement links TRBV19 to TRBJ2-7, with 9 bases fitting TRBD1. Germline lookup yields CDR1 LNHDA and CDR2 SQIVND (reference sequence). The CDR3 covers 15 residues. Germline trimming cut 3 bases from V and 2 bases from J; bases unmatched to any gene: 5. For the CDR3, the DNA is TGTGCCAGTAGTATGGGACAGGGAGGCACCTACGAGCAGTACTTC. It translates to CASSMGQGGTYEQYF.

This sequence joins TRBV9 and TRBJ2-1; the D gene is possibly TRBD1 (5 bases). The CDR3 loop spans 15 amino acids. V dropped 0 bases and J dropped 2 bases, with 9 bases sitting between them. The germline CDR1 and CDR2 sequences are SGDLS and YYNGEE. The CDR3 nucleotides read TGTGCCAGCAGCGTAGGCAGGGCGGCCTACAATGAGCAGTTCTTC. Translation: CASSVGRAAYNEQFF.

This clone was recorded only once. The chain links TRBV4-1 to TRBJ2-7, with D maybe TRBD1 (6 bases). The CDR3 covers 16 residues. Germline lookup yields CDR1 MGHRA and CDR2 YSYEKL. V shed 5 bases and J shed 4 bases, with 21 bases lying between them. The CDR3 bases are TGCGCCAGCAGCATCAAAGGGGGAGAGGTTGGATACGAGCAGTACTTC. It codes for CASSIKGGEVGYEQYF.

The V gene is TRBV28, the J gene TRBJ2-2; D might be TRBD1 (6 bases). V lost 3 bases and J lost 3, with 17 bases in between. CDR3 length: 17 amino acids. Germline V gives CDR1 MDHEN, CDR2 SYDVKM. CDR3 amino acids: CASSLIRVGHYTGELFF. The CDR3, as DNA: TGTGCCAGCAGTTTGATAAGGGTGGGACATTACACCGGGGAGCTGTTTTTT.

Of note for this clone: A junction boundary mismatches the germline segment, possibly from a read error. The rearrangement joins TRBV30 to TRBJ2-7; TRBD1 might be the D (6 bases). The CDR3 runs to 10 residues. Per the germline V gene, CDR1 is GTSNPN and CDR2 is SVGIG (reference sequence). The CDR3 bases are TGTGCCTGGAGTAAACAGGGTTATCACTTC. Translating gives CAWSKQGYHF.